The 26 T cell receptor beta chains below come from one sample, sequenced in a study of T cell responses to AZD1222 COVID-19 vaccine. Repertoires were generated with immunoSEQ multiplex PCR, while TCRdb's copy carries only in-frame clones and drops some. The data show fewer than 140,000 clones, under 90% seen once. This material consisted of peripheral blood, taken on day 0 of AZD1222 vaccination. The receptors derive from an adult in good health.

J is TRBJ1-1 and V is TRBV15, with D uncertain. V lost 2 bases and J 0 bases, leaving 13 bases between the germline ends. Germline values: CDR1 LNHNV, CDR2 YYDKDF (reference sequence). The CDR3 is 16 residues long. The DNA of the CDR3 is TGTGCCACCAGCAGACTAATTACAGCACTGAACACTGAAGCTTTCTTT. Its protein is CATSRLITALNTEAFF.

This chain joins TRBV7-8 and TRBJ2-7; TRBD1 might be the D (6 bases). The V gene's germline CDR1 is SGHVS and CDR2 FQNEAQ. The CDR3 is 12 amino acids. V was clipped by 10 bases and J by 1 base, with 11 bases between them. The CDR3 loop is CATQGNSYEQYF. In DNA form, the CDR3 reads TGTGCCACTCAGGGGAATTCCTACGAGCAGTACTTC.

This clone was seen just once. V usage is TRBV28 and J usage is TRBJ2-7; 8 nucleotides match TRBD1. This CDR3 has 15 residues. With 1 base clipped from V and 5 bases from J, the junction kept 7 bases outside the gene matches. The V gene's germline CDR1 is MDHEN and CDR2 SYDVKM. CDR3 residues: CASSLLSGGGNEQYF. In DNA form, the CDR3 reads TGTGCCAGCAGTTTATTATCAGGGGGCGGAAACGAGCAGTACTTC.

This chain uses TRBV6-5 with TRBJ2-5; TRBD1 is a possible D gene (5 bases). V was cut by 8 bases and J by 7 bases, with 11 bases left in between. The CDR3 totals 11 residues. CDR1 and CDR2 (germline): MNHEY, SVGAGI. CDR3 sequence reads: CASGAPGTQYF. CDR3 DNA sequence: TGTGCCAGCGGGGCCCCGGGGACCCAGTACTTC.

This chain uses TRBV6-5 with TRBJ1-1; D ambiguous. There are 11 residues in the CDR3. Trimming cost V 7 bases and J 11 bases, with 14 bases left between them. Germline assignment: CDR1 MNHEY and CDR2 SVGAGI. This CDR3 is CASISTGVAFF. The CDR3 bases are TGTGCCAGCATTTCTACCGGTGTGGCTTTCTTT.

The rearrangement links TRBV6-6 to TRBJ2-1; tentative D call: TRBD2 (6 bases). CDR1 and CDR2 from the germline V gene are MNHNY and SVGAGI (reference sequence). V lost 7 bases, J lost 3 bases, and 16 bases lay in between. The CDR3 has 15 amino acids. CDR3 DNA: TGTGCCAGCATCGAGGGCTCGCGGGGCTACAATGAGCAGTTCTTC. It is translated as CASIEGSRGYNEQFF.

The chain uses TRBV4-2 and TRBJ1-4; D call uncertain. The CDR3 has 16 amino acids. The germline V gene has CDR1 LGHNA and CDR2 YNFKEQ. Trimming pared 0 bases from V and 8 bases from J, leaving 16 bases between. CDR3 nucleotides: TGTGCCAGCAGCCAAGACGGGCAACCGGCGGGGGAAAAACTGTTTTTT. Translating gives CASSQDGQPAGEKLFF.

V usage is TRBV25-1 and J usage is TRBJ1-2; D not certain. Trimming took 5 bases from V and 2 from J, leaving 12 bases between them. The length of the CDR3 is 14 residues. Germline V gives CDR1 MGHDK, CDR2 SYGVNS. The CDR3 spells CASSLAGENYGYTF. Written as DNA, the CDR3 is TGTGCCAGCAGTTTGGCAGGAGAGAACTATGGCTACACCTTC.

The rearrangement uses TRBV5-8 and TRBJ2-1; 10 bases map to TRBD1. The germline V gene has CDR1 SGHTS and CDR2 YDEGEE. With 4 bases clipped from V and 4 bases from J, the junction kept 11 bases outside the gene matches. The CDR3 is made up of 17 amino acids. CDR3 nucleotide sequence: TGTGCCAGCAGCCGGGGGACAGGGGCCAACATATACAATGAGCAGTTCTTC. This sequence encodes CASSRGTGANIYNEQFF.

The chain uses TRBV10-2 and TRBJ1-1; D not resolved. CDR1 WSHSY and CDR2 SAAADI come from the germline V gene. V was cut by 3 bases and J by 5 bases, with 13 bases left in between. The CDR3 loop spans 14 amino acids. The CDR3 nucleotides are TGCGCCAGCAGTGATCCCAATCGGGAAACTGAAGCTTTCTTT. It specifies CASSDPNRETEAFF.

The CDR3 DNA is TGTGCCAGCAGCTTTTCCTCCCTAGAGCAGTTCTTC. Translated, it gives CASSFSSLEQFF. The V gene is TRBV7-8, the J gene TRBJ2-1, with D unclear. Trimming removed 3 bases from V and 10 bases from J, with 10 bases in between. CDR3 size: 12 residues. The V gene's germline CDR1 is SGHVS and CDR2 FQNEAQ.

The chain joins TRBV6-5 to TRBJ2-7; D is ambiguous. This CDR3 has 12 amino acids. CDR1 is MNHEY, CDR2 SVGAGI, per germline. Trimming removed 6 bases from V and 3 bases from J, with 9 bases in between. In nucleotides, the CDR3 is TGTGCCAGCAGCAGTAGGGACTACGAGCAGTACTTC. It translates to CASSSRDYEQYF.

The chain links TRBV7-9 to TRBJ2-3, with D hard to call. The CDR3 length is 15 residues. V lost 0 bases, J lost 0 bases, and 7 bases lay in between. Per germline, CDR1 SEHNR and CDR2 FQNEAQ (reference sequence). The DNA of the CDR3 is TGTGCCAGCAGCTTAGCAGGGCGAAGCACAGATACGCAGTATTTT. As protein: CASSLAGRSTDTQYF. The full variable domain, its missing parts supplied by reference TRBV7-9 and TRBJ2-3, is DTGVSQNPRHKITKRGQNVTFRCDPISEHNRLYWYRQTLGQGPEFLTYFQNEAQLEKSRLLSDRFSAERPKGSFSTLEIQRTEQGDSAMYLCASSLAGRSTDTQYFGPGTRLTVL.

V and J are TRBV10-3 and TRBJ2-7, with 10 positions matching TRBD1. Germline loops: CDR1 ENHRY, CDR2 SYGVKD. CDR3 size: 14 residues. V shed 5 bases and J 6 bases; nucleotides not matched to a gene: 7. The CDR3 region is CAISRQGAKSEQYF. The CDR3 bases are TGTGCCATCAGTAGACAGGGGGCGAAAAGCGAGCAGTACTTC.

A single count supports this clone. The chain is built from TRBV3-1 (or the pseudogene TRBV3-2) and TRBJ1-2, with no clear D. The CDR3 spans 15 residues. The germline CDR1 and CDR2 sequences are LGHDT and YNNKEL (reference sequence). The V end was cut by 0 bases, the J end by 6 bases, with 14 bases between. Here the CDR3 reads CASSQDTLAGNGYTF. CDR3 in DNA: TGTGCCAGCAGCCAAGATACTTTGGCCGGGAATGGCTACACCTTC.

The chain employs TRBV7-9 and TRBJ1-1; D uncertain. The CDR3 loop spans 12 amino acids. Trimming removed 3 bases from V and 1 base from J, with 3 bases in between. In germline, CDR1 is SEHNR, CDR2 FQNEAQ (reference sequence). DNA of the CDR3: TGTGCCAGCAGCTTTCCGAACACTGAAGCTTTCTTT. It is translated as CASSFPNTEAFF.

CDR3: CASSASTGGFGTQYF. DNA for the CDR3: TGTGCCAGCAGCGCCTCGACAGGGGGCTTTGGGACCCAGTACTTC. V and J are TRBV9 and TRBJ2-5; the match to TRBD1 covers 10 bases. There are 15 residues in the CDR3. The V gene's germline CDR1 is SGDLS and CDR2 YYNGEE. The junction had 9 bases not matched to a gene; V was cut back by 3 bases and J by 7 bases.

There are a few counts of this clone. This chain joins TRBV28 and TRBJ1-5; no firm D call. The CDR3 consists of 13 residues. The V gene's germline CDR1 is MDHEN and CDR2 SYDVKM. V lost 6 bases and J lost 4, with 10 bases in between. CDR3 in amino acids: CASSTMDNQPQHF. The CDR3 region has the DNA TGTGCCAGCAGCACAATGGATAATCAGCCCCAGCATTTT.

As DNA, the CDR3 is TGCAGCGTTGTTAGGACGTACGGCTACGAGCAGTACTTC. Its translation is CSVVRTYGYEQYF. This chain connects TRBV29-1 to TRBJ2-7; the D is unclear. This CDR3 spans 13 amino acids. With 4 bases removed from V and 3 bases from J, the gap between germline ends came to 13 bases. The germline gives CDR1 SQVTM, CDR2 ANQGSEA.

Concerning this clone: Other DNA sequences in the sample encode the same CDR3. The genes are TRBV7-9 and TRBJ1-1, with a possible D match to TRBD1 (5 bases). The CDR3 runs to 13 residues. V lost 1 base to trimming and J lost 5 bases, with 8 bases between them. Germline V lookup: CDR1 SEHNR, CDR2 FQNEAQ (reference sequence). The CDR3 reads CASSLGQGTEAFF. The DNA of the CDR3 is TGTGCCAGCAGCTTAGGGCAGGGTACTGAAGCTTTCTTT.

V is TRBV7-3 and J is TRBJ2-1; 11 nucleotides agree with TRBD2. CDR1 SGHTA and CDR2 FQGTGA come from the germline V gene. Germline trimming cut 5 bases from V and 4 bases from J; bases unmatched to any gene: 7. This CDR3 is 16 amino acids long. The CDR3 coding sequence is TGTGCCAGCAGCGCCTCCGGGACTAGCGGATACAATGAGCAGTTCTTC. Its translation: CASSASGTSGYNEQFF.

Written as DNA, the CDR3 is TGTGCCAGCTCACAGGGGGCGGCAACTAATGAAAAACTGTTTTTT. Translated, it gives CASSQGAATNEKLFF. V and J are TRBV18 and TRBJ1-4, with 7 bases identical to TRBD1. The CDR3 is 15 residues long. Trimming at V came to 4 bases and at J to 0 bases, leaving 2 bases not matched to a gene. Germline V gene lookup returns CDR1 KGHSH and CDR2 LQKENI.

The CDR3 sequence: CASSQSLYNEQFF. The CDR3 DNA follows: TGTGCCAGCAGCCAATCCCTATACAATGAGCAGTTCTTC. This sequence joins TRBV3-1 (or the pseudogene TRBV3-2) and TRBJ2-1; D is unclear. Germline CDR1 and CDR2: LGHDT and YNNKEL (reference sequence). CDR3 length equals 13 residues. Trimming shortened V by 2 bases and J by 4 bases, and 6 bases separated the two germline ends.

A few counts support this clone. The chain recombines TRBV6-5 with TRBJ1-1, with 8 bases fitting TRBD1. The CDR3 runs 14 residues. Per the germline V gene, CDR1 is MNHEY and CDR2 is SVGAGI. V lost 8 bases to trimming and J lost 1 base; unmatched junction nucleotides: 6. CDR3 amino acids: CASGAGGRNTEAFF. The DNA for the CDR3 is TGTGCCAGCGGGGCAGGGGGCAGGAACACTGAAGCTTTCTTT.

The CDR3 DNA sequence: TGTGCCAGCAGCCAAGGGGGTAGCGGGGGCAATGAGCAGTTCTTC. As protein: CASSQGGSGGNEQFF. The chain couples TRBV14 to TRBJ2-1, with 9 bases that match TRBD2. The CDR3 runs to 15 residues. Germline assignment: CDR1 SGHDN and CDR2 FVKESK. With V trimmed by 1 base and J by 6 bases, 4 bases remained unmatched.

Points on this clone: The sample carries other DNA sequences with the same CDR3. The V gene is TRBV6-5, the J gene TRBJ1-5, with 9 positions matching TRBD1. The CDR3 has 15 amino acids. The germline V gene has CDR1 MNHEY and CDR2 SVGAGI. J lost 6 bases, V lost 0 bases, and 3 bases had no gene match. The CDR3 region is CASSYSGQGSQPQHF. CDR3 nucleotide sequence: TGTGCCAGCAGTTACTCTGGACAGGGGAGTCAGCCCCAGCATTTT.